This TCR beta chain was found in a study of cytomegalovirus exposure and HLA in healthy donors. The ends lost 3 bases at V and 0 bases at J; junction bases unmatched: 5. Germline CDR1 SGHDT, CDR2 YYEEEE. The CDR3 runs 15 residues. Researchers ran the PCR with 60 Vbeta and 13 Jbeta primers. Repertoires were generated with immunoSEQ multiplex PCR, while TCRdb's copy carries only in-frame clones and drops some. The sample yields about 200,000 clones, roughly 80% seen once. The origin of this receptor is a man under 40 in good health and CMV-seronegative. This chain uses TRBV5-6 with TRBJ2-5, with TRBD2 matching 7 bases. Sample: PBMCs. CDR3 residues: CASSWTRVYQETQYF. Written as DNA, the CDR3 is TGTGCCAGCAGCTGGACTAGGGTGTACCAAGAGACCCAGTACTTC.